The 22 T cell receptor beta chains in this list originate from one sample, sequenced in a study of blood T cell repertoires in COVID-19. Assay: immunoSEQ multiplex PCR; the TCRdb copy retains only in-frame clones and omits some. This table has 250,000 to 350,000 clones, over 80% appearing once. The sequencing sample was made of PBMCs or T cells enriched from blood (not recorded which). The receptors shown here come from a woman aged 18-30 years who had recovered from COVID-19.

For this clone: The sample holds other DNA sequences that translate to the same CDR3. V and J are TRBV5-1 and TRBJ2-7; D perhaps matches TRBD1 (6 bases). The CDR3 covers 14 residues. Germline loops: CDR1 SGHRS, CDR2 YFSETQ. The germline V and J ends were trimmed by 0 bases and 2 bases, with 9 bases remaining between them. In nucleotides, the CDR3 is TGCGCCAGCAGCTTGGTACAGGGTGCCTACGAGCAGTACTTC. It specifies CASSLVQGAYEQYF. Full variable domain (missing parts from reference TRBV5-1 and TRBJ2-7): KAGVTQTPRYLIKTRGQQVTLSCSPISGHRSVSWYQQTPGQGLQFLFEYFSETQRNKGNFPGRFSGRQFSNSRSEMNVSTLELGDSALYLCASSLVQGAYEQYFGPGTRLTVT.

V usage is TRBV27 and J usage is TRBJ1-3; a weak D match, TRBD1 (5 bases). CDR1 and CDR2 (germline): MNHEY, SMNVEV (reference sequence). V was trimmed by 3 bases and J by 3 bases, leaving 18 bases between them. The CDR3 runs to 17 residues. Written as DNA, the CDR3 is TGTGCCAGCAGTTTGCCGTCGGACAAAAGAAGTGGAAACACCATATATTTT. Protein sequence: CASSLPSDKRSGNTIYF.

This chain connects TRBV28 to TRBJ1-2; D remains unclear. The ends were cut back, 6 bases at V and 4 bases at J, with 9 bases in the middle. Germline CDR1 and CDR2: MDHEN and SYDVKM. This CDR3 is built from 12 residues. Here the CDR3 reads CASSTNGYGYTF. In DNA form, the CDR3 reads TGTGCCAGCAGCACAAATGGCTATGGCTACACCTTC.

V gene TRBV7-9 combines with J gene TRBJ1-4, with unresolved D. There are 15 residues in the CDR3. V lost 1 base and J 5 bases, leaving 11 bases between the germline ends. Germline-derived CDR1 and CDR2 are SEHNR and FQNEAQ (reference sequence). CDR3 protein: CASSLEGPRNEKLFF. The CDR3, as DNA: TGTGCCAGCAGCTTAGAAGGCCCCAGGAATGAAAAACTGTTTTTT.

This clone occurred many times. The gene calls are TRBV18 and TRBJ1-5, with D possibly TRBD1 on 6 matching bases. Per the germline V gene, CDR1 is KGHSH and CDR2 is LQKENI. V dropped 3 bases and J dropped 3 bases, with 12 bases sitting between them. The CDR3 spans 15 residues. CDR3 sequence (DNA): TGTGCCAGCTCACCGTCAGGGGCGGACAATCAGCCCCAGCATTTT. Encoded protein: CASSPSGADNQPQHF. The full variable domain, in which reference TRBV18 and TRBJ1-5 provide the parts outside the CDR3, is NAGVMQNPRHLVRRRGQEARLRCSPMKGHSHVYWYRQLPEEGLKFMVYLQKENIIDESGMPKERFSAEFPKEGPSILRIQQVVRGDSAAYFCASSPSGADNQPQHFGDGTRLSIL.

The chain carries TRBV7-2 and TRBJ1-2; D is ambiguous. Trimming shortened V by 6 bases and J by 8 bases, and 13 bases separated the two germline ends. CDR3 length: 12 residues. CDR1 SGHTA and CDR2 FQGNSA come from the germline V gene. The CDR3 DNA is TGTGCCAGCAGAAACAGTAATCGGGGCTACACCTTC. It is translated as CASRNSNRGYTF. Based on the CDR3 plus reference TRBV7-2 and TRBJ1-2, the full variable domain is GAGVSQSPSNKVTEKGKDVELRCDPISGHTALYWYRQSLGQGLEFLIYFQGNSAPDKSGLPSDRFSAERTGGSVSTLTIQRTQQEDSAVYLCASRNSNRGYTFGSGTRLTVV.

The V gene is TRBV9, the J gene TRBJ2-6; 8 nucleotides line up with TRBD1. Unmatched junction bases numbered 15, after V lost 4 bases and J lost 0 bases. The CDR3 contains 20 residues. The germline V gene has CDR1 SGDLS and CDR2 YYNGEE. This CDR3 is CASSSLTSRGRPSGANVLTF. DNA of the CDR3: TGTGCCAGCAGCTCCTTAACTTCCAGGGGGCGACCCTCTGGGGCCAACGTCCTGACTTTC.

This sequence joins TRBV19 and TRBJ2-1, with D possibly TRBD2 on 5 matching bases. Trimming left V 5 bases short and J 6 bases short, with 11 bases between. The CDR3 is 13 residues long. Germline V CDR1 and CDR2: LNHDA, SQIVND (reference sequence). CDR3 amino acids: CASSGGGLNEQFF. The CDR3 coding sequence is TGTGCCAGTAGTGGAGGTGGGCTCAATGAGCAGTTCTTC.

CDR3 nucleotide sequence: TGTGCCACCAGTGATCCCAGACAGGCGAACACCGGGGAGCTGTTTTTT. Translation: CATSDPRQANTGELFF. The chain links TRBV24-1 to TRBJ2-2; a possible D gene is TRBD1 (6 bases). The V end was cut by 3 bases, the J end by 0 bases, with 10 bases between. The CDR3 covers 16 residues. Germline V gene data show CDR1 as KGHDR and CDR2 as SFDVKD.

The chain couples TRBV6-5 to TRBJ1-2, with 9 nucleotides matching TRBD1. Germline loops: CDR1 MNHEY, CDR2 SVGAGI. CDR3 size: 13 residues. J lost 3 bases, V lost 8 bases, and 4 bases had no gene match. This chain's CDR3 is CASQRQGDYGYTF. The CDR3 DNA is TGTGCCAGCCAAAGACAGGGGGACTATGGCTACACCTTC.

The chain combines TRBV6-1 with TRBJ2-4; 8 positions match TRBD1. With 1 base clipped from V and 7 bases from J, the junction kept 0 bases outside the gene matches. Germline assignment: CDR1 MNHNS and CDR2 SASEGT. This CDR3 spans 13 amino acids. The CDR3 DNA reads as TGTGCCAGCAGTGAAGGGGACAGGAACATTCAGTACTTC. Its protein is CASSEGDRNIQYF.

V is TRBV7-8 and J is TRBJ1-5, with D possibly TRBD1 on 5 matching bases. The CDR3 totals 17 residues. V lost 4 bases to trimming and J lost 0 bases, with 16 bases between them. The germline V gene has CDR1 SGHVS and CDR2 FQNEAQ. Here the CDR3 DNA reads TGTGCCAGCAGCTCAGGGTCCGCGCCGCTTAGCAATCAGCCCCAGCATTTT. Encoded protein: CASSSGSAPLSNQPQHF.

The chain is built from TRBV7-8 and TRBJ2-4; 10 nucleotides align to TRBD2. Germline V gene lookup returns CDR1 SGHVS and CDR2 FQNEAQ. The CDR3 consists of 16 residues. V was pared by 4 bases and J by 6 bases, with 9 bases of the junction left unmatched. In nucleotides, the CDR3 is TGTGCCAGCAGCTATAGCGGGGGGAGGTTGAGAAACATTCAGTACTTC. Protein sequence: CASSYSGGRLRNIQYF.

The chain uses TRBV27 and TRBJ1-2; TRBD1 is a possible D gene (5 bases). The CDR3 is 15 amino acids. CDR1 is MNHEY, CDR2 SMNVEV, per germline (reference sequence). Deletions cut 6 bases from V and 8 bases from J, with 22 bases between. The CDR3: CASRKTDLRASGYTF. The CDR3 region has the DNA TGTGCCAGCAGAAAGACAGATCTCAGGGCCAGCGGCTACACCTTC.

The chain uses TRBV11-2 and TRBJ1-2; 8 positions match TRBD1. Germline assignment: CDR1 SGHAT and CDR2 FQNNGV. After removal of 3 bases from V and 8 bases from J, the junction contained 8 bases not matched to a gene. The CDR3 has 14 amino acids. CDR3 protein: CASSFAQGARGYTF. In DNA, the CDR3 is TGTGCCAGCAGCTTCGCCCAGGGGGCGCGAGGCTACACCTTC.

This clone was recorded a few times. The chain is built from TRBV12-3 or TRBV12-4 and TRBJ1-2; weak D call: TRBD1 (6 bases). This CDR3 is 13 amino acids long. Trimming shortened V by 7 bases and J by 6 bases, and 15 bases separated the two germline ends. CDR3 in DNA: TGTGCCAGCATCTTACAGGGTACGGATGGCTACACCTTC. It specifies CASILQGTDGYTF.

The V and J genes are TRBV6-1 and TRBJ2-7; TRBD1 might be the D (5 bases). This CDR3 is 16 amino acids long. The V gene's germline CDR1 is MNHNS and CDR2 SASEGT. V was shortened by 3 bases and J by 3 bases, with 18 bases between the two germline ends. CDR3 DNA: TGTGCCAGCAGTGACGTAGGGATACGAGACAGCTACGAGCAGTACTTC. It is translated as CASSDVGIRDSYEQYF.

In this sample, this clone turned up a few times. The chain's CDR3 is CASSLVANNQPQHF. The CDR3 DNA sequence: TGTGCCAGCAGCTTGGTAGCTAATAATCAGCCCCAGCATTTT. The chain has TRBV5-5 and TRBJ1-5, with D uncertain. The CDR3 loop spans 14 amino acids. Germline V gene sequence: CDR1 SGHKS, CDR2 YYEKEE (reference sequence). Trimming took off 0 bases at V and 4 bases at J, with 8 bases between the two ends.

The table lists this clone with a few counts. This chain uses TRBV12-3 or TRBV12-4 with TRBJ1-2; D possibly corresponds to TRBD1 (5 bases). V was pared by 5 bases and J by 2 bases, with 9 bases between. CDR3 length: 13 amino acids. The CDR3 reads CASSDDRNYGYTF. The CDR3, as DNA: TGTGCCAGCAGTGATGACAGAAACTATGGCTACACCTTC.

J is TRBJ2-1 and V is TRBV28; 7 bases fit TRBD1. The V gene's germline CDR1 is MDHEN and CDR2 SYDVKM. The trim removed 4 bases at V and 2 bases at J, leaving 8 bases unmatched. This CDR3 comprises 16 residues. The CDR3 loop is CASSSLTGDPYNEQFF. For the CDR3, the DNA is TGTGCCAGCAGTTCCTTAACAGGGGATCCCTACAATGAGCAGTTCTTC.

The rearrangement joins TRBV4-3 to TRBJ2-5, with 11 bases lining up with TRBD2. From germline, CDR1 is LGHNA and CDR2 YSLEER. The CDR3 length is 16 residues. V shed 3 bases and J 5 bases; nucleotides not matched to a gene: 8. Written as DNA, the CDR3 is TGCGCCAGCAGCCACGGGACTAGCGGAGGGGGTGAGACCCAGTACTTC. It translates to CASSHGTSGGGETQYF.

This clone was detected only once. The V gene is TRBV24-1, the J gene TRBJ1-3, with D maybe TRBD1 (6 bases). Per the germline V gene, CDR1 is KGHDR and CDR2 is SFDVKD. This CDR3 has 15 amino acids. V shed 3 bases and J shed 2 bases, with 10 bases lying between them. The CDR3 region has the DNA TGTGCCACCAGTGATCCTACAGGGCCTGGAAACACCATATATTTT. Amino acid sequence: CATSDPTGPGNTIYF.